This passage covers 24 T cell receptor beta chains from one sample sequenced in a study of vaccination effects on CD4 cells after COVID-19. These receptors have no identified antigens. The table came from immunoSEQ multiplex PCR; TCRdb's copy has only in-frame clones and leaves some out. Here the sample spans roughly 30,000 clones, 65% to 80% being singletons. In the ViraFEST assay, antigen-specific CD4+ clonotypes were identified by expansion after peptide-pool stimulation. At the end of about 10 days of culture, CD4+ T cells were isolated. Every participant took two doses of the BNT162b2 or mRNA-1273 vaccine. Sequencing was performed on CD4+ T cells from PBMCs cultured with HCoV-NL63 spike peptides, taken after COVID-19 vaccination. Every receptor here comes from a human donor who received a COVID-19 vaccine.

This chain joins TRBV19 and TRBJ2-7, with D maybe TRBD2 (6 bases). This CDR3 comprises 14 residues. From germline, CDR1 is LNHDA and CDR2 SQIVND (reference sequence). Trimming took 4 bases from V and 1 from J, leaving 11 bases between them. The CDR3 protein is CASSRNSGSYEQYF. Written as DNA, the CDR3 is TGTGCCAGTAGTAGGAATAGCGGTTCCTACGAGCAGTACTTC.

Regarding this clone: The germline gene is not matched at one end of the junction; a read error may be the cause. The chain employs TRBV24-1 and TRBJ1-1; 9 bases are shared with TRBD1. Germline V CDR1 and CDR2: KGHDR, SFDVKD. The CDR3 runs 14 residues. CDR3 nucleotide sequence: TGTGCCACCAGTGCCGGGACAGGGAACGCTGAAGCTTTCTTT. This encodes CATSAGTGNAEAFF.

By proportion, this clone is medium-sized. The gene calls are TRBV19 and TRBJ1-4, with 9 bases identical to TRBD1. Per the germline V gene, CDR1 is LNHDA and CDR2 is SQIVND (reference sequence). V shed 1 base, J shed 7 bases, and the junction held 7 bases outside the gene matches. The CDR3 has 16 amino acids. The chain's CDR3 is CASSIGRQGVGEKLFF. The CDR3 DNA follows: TGTGCCAGTAGTATAGGACGACAGGGGGTCGGTGAAAAACTGTTTTTT.

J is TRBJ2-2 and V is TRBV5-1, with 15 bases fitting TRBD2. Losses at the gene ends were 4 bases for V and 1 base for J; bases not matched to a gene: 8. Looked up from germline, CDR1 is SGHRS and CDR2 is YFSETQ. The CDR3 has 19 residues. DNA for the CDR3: TGCGCCAGCAGCCTGGGACTAGCGGGGGGCATTAAGAACACCGGGGAGCTGTTTTTT. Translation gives CASSLGLAGGIKNTGELFF. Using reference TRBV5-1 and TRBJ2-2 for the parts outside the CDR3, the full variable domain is KAGVTQTPRYLIKTRGQQVTLSCSPISGHRSVSWYQQTPGQGLQFLFEYFSETQRNKGNFPGRFSGRQFSNSRSEMNVSTLELGDSALYLCASSLGLAGGIKNTGELFFGEGSRLTVL.

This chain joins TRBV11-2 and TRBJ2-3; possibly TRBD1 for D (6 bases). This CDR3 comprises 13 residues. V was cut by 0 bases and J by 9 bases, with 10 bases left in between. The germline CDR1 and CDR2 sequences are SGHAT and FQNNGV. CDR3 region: CASSLDNQGTQYF. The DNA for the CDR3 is TGTGCCAGCAGCTTAGATAATCAGGGGACGCAGTATTTT.

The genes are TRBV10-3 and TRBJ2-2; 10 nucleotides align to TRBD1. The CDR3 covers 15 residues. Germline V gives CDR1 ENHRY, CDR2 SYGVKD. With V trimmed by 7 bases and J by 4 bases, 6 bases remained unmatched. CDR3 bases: TGTGCCATCAACCCGGGACAGGGGAGCACCGGGGAGCTGTTTTTT. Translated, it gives CAINPGQGSTGELFF.

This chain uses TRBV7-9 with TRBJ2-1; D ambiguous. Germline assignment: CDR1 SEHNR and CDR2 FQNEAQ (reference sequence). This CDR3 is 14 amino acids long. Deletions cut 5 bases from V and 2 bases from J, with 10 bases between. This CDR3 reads CASSPHTTYNEQFF. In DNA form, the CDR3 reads TGTGCCAGCAGCCCGCATACTACCTACAATGAGCAGTTCTTC. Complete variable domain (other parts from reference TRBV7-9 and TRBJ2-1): DTGVSQNPRHKITKRGQNVTFRCDPISEHNRLYWYRQTLGQGPEFLTYFQNEAQLEKSRLLSDRFSAERPKGSFSTLEIQRTEQGDSAMYLCASSPHTTYNEQFFGPGTRLTVL.

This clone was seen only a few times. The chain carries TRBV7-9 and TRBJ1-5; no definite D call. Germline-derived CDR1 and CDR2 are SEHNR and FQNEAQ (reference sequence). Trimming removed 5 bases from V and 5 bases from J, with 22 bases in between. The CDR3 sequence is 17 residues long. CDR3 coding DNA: TGTGCCAGCAGCCCCATCGATTGGGAGGGTCTCGATCAGCCCCAGCATTTT. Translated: CASSPIDWEGLDQPQHF.

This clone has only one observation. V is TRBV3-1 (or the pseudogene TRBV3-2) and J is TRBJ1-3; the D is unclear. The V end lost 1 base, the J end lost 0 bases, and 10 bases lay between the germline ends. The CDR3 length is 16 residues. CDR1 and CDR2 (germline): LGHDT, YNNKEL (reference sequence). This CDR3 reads CASSQVNFYSGNTIYF. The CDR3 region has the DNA TGTGCCAGCAGCCAAGTTAACTTTTACTCTGGAAACACCATATATTTT.

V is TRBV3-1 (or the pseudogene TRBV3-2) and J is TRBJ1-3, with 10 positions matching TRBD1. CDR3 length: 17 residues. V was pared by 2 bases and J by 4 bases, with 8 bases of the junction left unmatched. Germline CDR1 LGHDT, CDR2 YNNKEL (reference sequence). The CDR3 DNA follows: TGTGCCAGCAGCCAACCACTGACAGGGGGCAGAGGAAACACCATATATTTT. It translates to CASSQPLTGGRGNTIYF.

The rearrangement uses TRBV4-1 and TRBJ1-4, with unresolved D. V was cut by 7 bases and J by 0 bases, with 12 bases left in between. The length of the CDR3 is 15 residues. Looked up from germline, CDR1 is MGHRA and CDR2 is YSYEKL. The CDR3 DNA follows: TGCGCCAGCACCGCCACGCACGCAACTAATGAAAAACTGTTTTTT. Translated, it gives CASTATHATNEKLFF.

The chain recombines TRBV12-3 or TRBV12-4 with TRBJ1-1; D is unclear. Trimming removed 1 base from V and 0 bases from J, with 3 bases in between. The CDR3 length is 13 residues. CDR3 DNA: TGTGCCAGCAGTTTAGGGTTGAACACTGAAGCTTTCTTT. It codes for CASSLGLNTEAFF.

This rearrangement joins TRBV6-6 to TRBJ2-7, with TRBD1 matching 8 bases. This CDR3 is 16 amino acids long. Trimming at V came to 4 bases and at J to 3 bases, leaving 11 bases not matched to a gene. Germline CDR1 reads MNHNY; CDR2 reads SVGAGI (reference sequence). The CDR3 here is CASSFLRTGQNYEQYF. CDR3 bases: TGTGCCAGCAGTTTCCTCAGGACAGGGCAAAACTACGAGCAGTACTTC.

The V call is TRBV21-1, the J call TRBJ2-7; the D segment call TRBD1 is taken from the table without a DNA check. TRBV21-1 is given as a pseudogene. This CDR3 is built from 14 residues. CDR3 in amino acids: CASSPGTGFYEQYF. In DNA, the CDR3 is TGTGCCAGCAGCCCCGGGACAGGGTTTTACGAGCAGTACTTC.

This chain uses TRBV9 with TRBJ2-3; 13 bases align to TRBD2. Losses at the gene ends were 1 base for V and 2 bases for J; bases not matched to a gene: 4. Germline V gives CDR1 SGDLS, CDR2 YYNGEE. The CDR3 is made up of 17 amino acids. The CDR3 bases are TGTGCCAGCAGCGTAAAAGGACTAGCGGGGGACACAGATACGCAGTATTTT. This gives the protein CASSVKGLAGDTDTQYF.

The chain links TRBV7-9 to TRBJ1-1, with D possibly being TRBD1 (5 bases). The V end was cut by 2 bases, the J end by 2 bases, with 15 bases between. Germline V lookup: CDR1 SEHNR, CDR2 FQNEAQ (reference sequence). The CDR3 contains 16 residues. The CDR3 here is CASSLLGGSGNTEAFF. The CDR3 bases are TGTGCCAGCAGCTTACTGGGGGGGAGTGGAAACACTGAAGCTTTCTTT.

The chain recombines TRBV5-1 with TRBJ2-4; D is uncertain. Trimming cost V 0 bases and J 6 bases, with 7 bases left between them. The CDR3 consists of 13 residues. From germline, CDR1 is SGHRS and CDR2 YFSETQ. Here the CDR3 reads CASSLDGGNIQYF. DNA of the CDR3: TGCGCCAGCAGCTTGGATGGTGGAAACATTCAGTACTTC. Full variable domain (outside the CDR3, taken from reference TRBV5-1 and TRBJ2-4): KAGVTQTPRYLIKTRGQQVTLSCSPISGHRSVSWYQQTPGQGLQFLFEYFSETQRNKGNFPGRFSGRQFSNSRSEMNVSTLELGDSALYLCASSLDGGNIQYFGAGTRLSVL.

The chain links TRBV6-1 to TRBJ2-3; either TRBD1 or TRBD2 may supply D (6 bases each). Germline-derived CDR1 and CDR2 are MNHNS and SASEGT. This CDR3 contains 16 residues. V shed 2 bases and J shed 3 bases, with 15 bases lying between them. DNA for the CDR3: TGTGCCAGCAGTGAATTGGGGGGCGTTGGAACAGATACGCAGTATTTT. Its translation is CASSELGGVGTDTQYF.

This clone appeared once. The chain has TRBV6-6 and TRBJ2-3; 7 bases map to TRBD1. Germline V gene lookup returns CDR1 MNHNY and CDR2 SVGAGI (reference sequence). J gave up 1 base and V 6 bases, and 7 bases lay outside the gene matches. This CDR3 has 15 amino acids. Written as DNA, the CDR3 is TGTGCCAGCAGGAGTCACGACAGGGGCACAGATACGCAGTATTTT. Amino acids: CASRSHDRGTDTQYF.

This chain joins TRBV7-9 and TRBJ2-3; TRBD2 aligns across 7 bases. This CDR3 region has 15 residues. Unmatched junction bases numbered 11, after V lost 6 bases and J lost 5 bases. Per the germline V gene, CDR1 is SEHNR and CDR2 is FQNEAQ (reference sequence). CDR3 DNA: TGTGCCAGCAGTTCCTCGACTAGCTCGGTAGATACGCAGTATTTT. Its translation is CASSSSTSSVDTQYF.

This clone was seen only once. CDR3 in DNA: TGTGCCAGCAGCCCCCCCGGGACGGCAAACAATCAGCCCCAGCATTTT. The encoded protein is CASSPPGTANNQPQHF. The rearrangement uses TRBV11-1 and TRBJ1-5, with D perhaps TRBD1 (5 bases). The germline V gene encodes CDR1 SGHAT and CDR2 FQDESV (reference sequence). With 5 bases removed from V and 3 bases from J, the gap between germline ends came to 17 bases. The CDR3 totals 16 residues.

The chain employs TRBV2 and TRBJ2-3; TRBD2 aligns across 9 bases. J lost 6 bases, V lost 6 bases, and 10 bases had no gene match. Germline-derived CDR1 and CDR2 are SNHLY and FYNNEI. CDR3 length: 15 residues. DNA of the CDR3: TGTGCCAGCAGCGAGGGACTAGCTAACCGGGATACGCAGTATTTT. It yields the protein CASSEGLANRDTQYF.

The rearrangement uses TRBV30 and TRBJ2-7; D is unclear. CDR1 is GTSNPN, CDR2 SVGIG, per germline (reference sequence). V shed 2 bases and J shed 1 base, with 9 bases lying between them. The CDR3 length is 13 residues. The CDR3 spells CAWSITESYEQYF. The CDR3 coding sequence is TGTGCCTGGAGTATCACCGAATCCTACGAGCAGTACTTC.

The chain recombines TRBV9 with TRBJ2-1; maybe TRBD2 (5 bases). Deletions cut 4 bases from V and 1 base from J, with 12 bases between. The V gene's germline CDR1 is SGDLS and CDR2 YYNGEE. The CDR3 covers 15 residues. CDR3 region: CASSKAVGSYNEQFF. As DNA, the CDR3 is TGTGCCAGCAGCAAAGCGGTGGGATCCTACAATGAGCAGTTCTTC.